Sequencing of this T cell receptor beta chain was carried out in a study of blood T cell repertoires in COVID-19. In the study overall: Acute-phase and convalescent COVID-19 samples originated in the United States, Italy and Spain.

The study recruited people aged 18 to 89 years across approximately 25 US areas. Cohort allocation depended upon clinical history that participants reported. The table came from immunoSEQ multiplex PCR; TCRdb's copy has only in-frame clones and leaves some out. The sample has hundreds of thousands of clones, 80% to 90% seen once; the top ten hold around 2%. Germline CDR1 and CDR2: SGHRS and YFSETQ. V lost 4 bases, J lost 4 bases, and 12 bases stayed unmatched. This CDR3 comprises 17 residues. The clonotype was recovered from a woman aged 18 to 35 who had recovered from COVID-19. Sequenced: PBMCs or T cells enriched from blood (not recorded which). The V gene is TRBV5-1, the J gene TRBJ2-1, with 9 bases aligning to TRBD2. The CDR3 nucleotides read TGCGCCAGCAGCCCCGGGGATAGCGGGGGTCCTTACAATGAGCAGTTCTTC. It translates to CASSPGDSGGPYNEQFF.